This T cell receptor (beta chain) comes out of a study of blood T cell repertoires in COVID-19. Study-wide background: Sources were T cells, B-cell-depleted T cells, or PBMCs; the material itself was cDNA or gDNA.

The repertoire was sequenced with immunoSEQ multiplex PCR; TCRdb's copy has only in-frame clones and lacks some. This table holds just over 350,000 clones, 75% to 90% found once. The origin of this receptor is a woman aged 55-75 years with COVID-19, enrolled during active disease. The source material was peripheral blood.

The CDR3 protein is CASSITGLSQPQHF. The CDR3, as DNA: TGTGCCAGTAGTATCACAGGATTAAGTCAGCCCCAGCATTTT. The rearrangement uses TRBV19 and TRBJ1-5; TRBD1 is a possible D gene (5 bases). Germline V gene data show CDR1 as LNHDA and CDR2 as SQIVND (reference sequence). The CDR3 loop spans 14 amino acids. Trimming took off 3 bases at V and 6 bases at J, with 12 bases between the two ends.